This T cell receptor beta chain came from a study of vaccination and CD4 T cells after COVID-19. About this clonotype: Its target is unknown.

The germline gives CDR1 DFQATT, CDR2 SNEGSKA (reference sequence). The CDR3 is made up of 10 amino acids. Trimming shortened V by 7 bases and J by 10 bases, and 13 bases separated the two germline ends. The treatment is: approximately nine-day PBMC culture with coronavirus spike peptide pools or control peptides (ViraFEST assay). Sequence data for DNA of cultured CD4+ T cells were generated by the Oncomine TCR Beta short-read assay. TCRdb ran MiXCR on the PCR reads and lists one entry per CDR3 protein. Of some 13,000 distinct CDR3 sequences in the sample, around 61% were seen once. The sample comprised CD4+ T cells from blood, cultured in vitro. This TCR came from a human donor who had recovered from COVID-19. The chain uses TRBV20-1 and TRBJ1-1; D remains unclear. The CDR3 sequence: CSVSTVRAFF. The CDR3 DNA reads TGCAGTGTCTCGACGGTGAGAGCTTTCTTT.